One and the same sample provided the 22 T cell receptor beta chains below, sequenced in a study of CD8+ T cells in alopecia areata (dated by TCRdb to 2016 to 2018). According to the study, the label for this sample's time point signals: baseline before oral tofacitinib. The library was produced with the immunoSEQ multiplex PCR assay. RNA was extracted from all samples and reverse transcribed into cDNA, which served as template for TCR sequencing. TCRdb provides this immuneACCESS table in a form limited to in-frame rearrangements. Some clones are lacking; in checked studies, under half of them reflect an unresolved V gene, and why the rest are absent is not known. This sample comprises about 150,000 clones, about 51% of them detected only once. Jointly, the top ten make up around 19% of the sample. The sequences come from CD8+ T cells sorted from blood, collected at week 0. The receptor set was obtained from a human donor with alopecia areata.

This clone was seen only a few times. V gene TRBV29-1 combines with J gene TRBJ2-1, with a possible D match to TRBD1 (5 bases). The ends were cut back, 7 bases at V and 1 base at J, with 11 bases in the middle. Germline lookup yields CDR1 SQVTM and CDR2 ANQGSEA. The CDR3 sequence is 13 residues long. CDR3 nucleotide sequence: TGCAGCGCCGCCAGGGCTTCCTACAATGAGCAGTTCTTC. It is translated as CSAARASYNEQFF.

V usage is TRBV5-1 and J usage is TRBJ2-3; D might be TRBD2 (5 bases). The CDR3 sequence is 17 residues long. Germline V gene sequence: CDR1 SGHRS, CDR2 YFSETQ. V was trimmed by 6 bases and J by 6 bases, leaving 26 bases between them. The CDR3 loop reads CASTAGVKLFGKDTQYF. CDR3 sequence (DNA): TGCGCCAGCACCGCCGGAGTTAAACTATTCGGGAAGGATACGCAGTATTTT.

V usage is TRBV27 and J usage is TRBJ2-2, with TRBD2 matching 9 bases. Germline-derived CDR1 and CDR2 are MNHEY and SMNVEV (reference sequence). The J segment lost 1 base and the V segment lost 4 bases, leaving 7 bases of the junction unmatched. This CDR3 comprises 17 residues. The CDR3 region is CASSWSSGEVNTGELFF. The CDR3 region has the DNA TGTGCCAGCAGTTGGTCTAGCGGGGAAGTGAACACCGGGGAGCTGTTTTTT.

This clone was detected only a few times. The rearrangement links TRBV7-3 to TRBJ2-6, with D possibly matching TRBD1 (5 bases). Germline CDR1 SGHTA, CDR2 FQGTGA. The ends were cut back, 6 bases at V and 0 bases at J, with 9 bases in the middle. This CDR3 contains 15 residues. The CDR3 region is CASSDDSSGANVLTF. The CDR3 DNA follows: TGTGCCAGCAGTGACGACAGCTCTGGGGCCAACGTCCTGACTTTC.

The chain links TRBV23-1 to TRBJ1-5; D uncertain. Being an ORF, TRBV23-1 has a function that is uncertain. CDR3 length: 18 residues. V was clipped by 2 bases and J by 1 base, with 18 bases between them. This chain's CDR3 is CASSQTHGPTGSNQPQHF. CDR3 nucleotides: TGCGCCAGCAGTCAAACCCACGGTCCAACTGGAAGCAATCAGCCCCAGCATTTT.

The rearrangement uses TRBV12-5 and TRBJ2-7, with D maybe TRBD1 (5 bases). V dropped 1 base and J dropped 5 bases, with 6 bases sitting between them. The germline V gene encodes CDR1 LGHNT and CDR2 FRNRAP. This CDR3 comprises 12 residues. CDR3 sequence reads: CASGLADNEQYF. The CDR3 nucleotides read TGTGCTAGTGGTTTGGCGGACAACGAGCAGTACTTC.

This clone was detected ten times or more. This chain links TRBV7-6 with TRBJ1-6; a weak D match, TRBD1 (5 bases). Germline assignment: CDR1 SGHVS and CDR2 FNYEAQ. The CDR3 length is 19 residues. The germline V and J ends were trimmed by 5 bases and 6 bases, with 26 bases remaining between them. The CDR3: CASSPLPPDRREGNSPLHF. For the CDR3, the DNA is TGTGCCAGCAGCCCATTGCCTCCTGACAGACGGGAGGGTAATTCACCCCTCCACTTT.

The chain is built from TRBV29-1 and TRBJ1-2; 7 bases align to TRBD1. The V gene end was trimmed by 3 bases and the J gene end by 6 bases; junction bases not matched to a gene: 4. Per germline, CDR1 SQVTM and CDR2 ANQGSEA. The CDR3 contains 12 residues. Here the CDR3 reads CSVDLGQHGYTF. The CDR3 bases are TGCAGCGTTGACTTGGGACAGCATGGCTACACCTTC.

The rearrangement uses TRBV18 and TRBJ1-2, with a possible D match to TRBD1 (5 bases). Germline CDR1 KGHSH, CDR2 LQKENI. Trimming took 5 bases from V and 5 from J, leaving 9 bases between them. The CDR3 has 12 residues. The CDR3 DNA follows: TGTGCCAGCTCAGACGGGACGTATGGCTACACCTTC. Protein product: CASSDGTYGYTF.

This rearrangement joins TRBV2 to TRBJ1-1; 8 bases are a match to TRBD1. CDR3 length: 17 residues. The V segment lost 2 bases and the J segment 3 bases; nucleotides outside the gene matches: 11. Germline values: CDR1 SNHLY, CDR2 FYNNEI. CDR3 protein: CASSELDRDFRDTEAFF. For the CDR3, the DNA is TGTGCCAGCAGTGAATTGGACAGGGATTTTCGGGACACTGAAGCTTTCTTT.

About this clone itself: The junction differs from germline at one of its ends, possibly a read error. The chain carries TRBV9 and TRBJ1-1; D unclear. CDR1 is SGDLS and CDR2 is YYNGEE in the germline V gene. This CDR3 comprises 15 residues. CDR3 in amino acids: CASSVASGRNSEAFF. CDR3 in DNA: TGTGCCAGCAGCGTAGCAAGCGGCAGGAACTCTGAAGCTTTCTTT. The variable domain in full, with the rest retrieved from reference TRBV9 and TRBJ1-1, is DSGVTQTPKHLITATGQRVTLRCSPRSGDLSVYWYQQSLDQGLQFLIQYYNGEERAKGNILERFSAQQFPDLHSELNLSSLELGDSALYFCASSVASGRNSEAFFGQGTRLTVV.

This clone has a single count. V is TRBV9 and J is TRBJ1-1; D call uncertain. Deletions cut 3 bases from V and 5 bases from J, with 11 bases between. The CDR3 loop spans 13 amino acids. Germline V lookup: CDR1 SGDLS, CDR2 YYNGEE. This CDR3 is CASSGLDVTEAFF. CDR3 nucleotides: TGTGCCAGCAGCGGACTTGATGTGACTGAAGCTTTCTTT.

V gene TRBV13 combines with J gene TRBJ2-7; D is undetermined. CDR1 is PRHDT and CDR2 is FYEKMQ in the germline V gene (reference sequence). Trimming took off 0 bases at V and 11 bases at J, with 11 bases between the two ends. The CDR3 totals 12 residues. The CDR3 reads CASSLGETHEYF. The CDR3 DNA follows: TGTGCCAGCAGCTTAGGCGAGACACACGAGTACTTC.

This clone has a handful of counts. This chain connects TRBV25-1 to TRBJ1-1; D gene uncertain. The germline V gene has CDR1 MGHDK and CDR2 SYGVNS. V lost 1 base, J lost 4 bases, and 7 bases lay in between. CDR3 length equals 13 residues. CDR3 in DNA: TGTGCCAGCAGTGAATTTGTGGCCACTGAAGCTTTCTTT. Amino acid sequence: CASSEFVATEAFF.

This clone was observed a single time. V usage is TRBV4-3 and J usage is TRBJ2-7; TRBD1 aligns across 7 bases. Losses at the gene ends were 4 bases for V and 5 bases for J; bases not matched to a gene: 8. The CDR3 extends over 14 amino acids. CDR1 and CDR2 from the germline V gene are LGHNA and YSLEER. DNA of the CDR3: TGCGCCAGCAGCCCAAAAGACAGGGTGAACGAGCAGTACTTC. It translates to CASSPKDRVNEQYF.

The chain has TRBV2 and TRBJ2-2; D uncertain. This CDR3 comprises 12 residues. Germline-derived CDR1 and CDR2 are SNHLY and FYNNEI. V dropped 7 bases and J dropped 5 bases, with 8 bases sitting between them. DNA of the CDR3: TGTGCCAGCATGGTTCGGACCGGGGAGCTGTTTTTT. This encodes CASMVRTGELFF.

The chain joins TRBV4-1 to TRBJ1-5, with no clear D. Trimming shortened V by 0 bases and J by 8 bases, and 8 bases separated the two germline ends. CDR3 size: 13 residues. The germline V gene encodes CDR1 MGHRA and CDR2 YSYEKL. The CDR3 here is CASSQEAPEPQHF. The CDR3 DNA follows: TGCGCCAGCAGCCAAGAAGCCCCTGAGCCCCAGCATTTT.

This clone appeared once. The chain uses TRBV5-1 and TRBJ2-7; TRBD1 aligns across 10 bases. J lost 3 bases, V lost 8 bases, and 11 bases had no gene match. Germline lookup yields CDR1 SGHRS and CDR2 YFSETQ. This CDR3 is built from 15 residues. CDR3 DNA sequence: TGCGCCAGATTCTACCGGGACAGGGGCCTCTACGAGCAGTACTTC. Amino acid sequence: CARFYRDRGLYEQYF.

This chain uses TRBV9 with TRBJ1-2; tentatively, D is TRBD1 (5 bases). Germline V gene sequence: CDR1 SGDLS, CDR2 YYNGEE. This CDR3 has 17 residues. V was shortened by 3 bases and J by 3 bases, with 21 bases between the two germline ends. CDR3 region: CASSAPSDTKTDYGYTF. CDR3 DNA sequence: TGTGCCAGCAGCGCGCCTTCGGACACTAAGACGGACTATGGCTACACCTTC.

V and J are TRBV27 and TRBJ1-2; 10 positions agree with TRBD1. The CDR3 sequence is 17 residues long. Losses at the gene ends were 6 bases for V and 8 bases for J; bases not matched to a gene: 18. Germline assignment: CDR1 MNHEY and CDR2 SMNVEV (reference sequence). DNA of the CDR3: TGTGCCAGCAGCACAAGACAGGGGGCTTTAGAGACGGGCGGCTACACCTTC. Its protein is CASSTRQGALETGGYTF.

There are a few counts of this clone. This chain links TRBV4-1 with TRBJ1-1, with 9 bases aligning to TRBD1. The V gene end was trimmed by 0 bases and the J gene end by 4 bases; junction bases not matched to a gene: 3. Germline CDR1 is MGHRA and CDR2 is YSYEKL. This CDR3 region has 15 residues. CDR3: CASSQDPGQGTEAFF. CDR3 in DNA: TGCGCCAGCAGCCAAGACCCGGGACAGGGCACTGAAGCTTTCTTT.

This sequence joins TRBV29-1 and TRBJ1-1; D not certain. The CDR3 spans 12 residues. With 8 bases removed from V and 1 base from J, the gap between germline ends came to 11 bases. Germline CDR1 SQVTM, CDR2 ANQGSEA. The CDR3 reads CSTNSRNTEAFF. The CDR3 DNA follows: TGCAGCACGAACAGTAGGAACACTGAAGCTTTCTTT.